This T cell receptor (beta chain) derives from a study of cytomegalovirus exposure and HLA in healthy donors. General study points: Later work showed greater clonal expansion in HLA-associated TCR beta chains than in equally common others. Another analysis was done later, and it associated fewer than 20,000 TCR beta sequences with HLA alleles at 0.05 false discovery rate.

The PCR was carried out with 60 Vbeta primers and 13 Jbeta primers. Profiled with immunoSEQ multiplex PCR; TCRdb holds only in-frame clones, not every one. Among 200,000 to 250,000 clones listed, approximately 90% were seen once. CDR1 and CDR2 (germline): MNHEY, SMNVEV (reference sequence). This CDR3 region has 13 residues. V lost 1 base and J 7 bases, leaving 8 bases between the germline ends. This clone appeared a few times. What it recognizes is unknown. The TCR originated in a woman under 30 in good health and CMV-seronegative. V and J are TRBV27 and TRBJ2-1; D unclear. The sample comprised PBMCs. The CDR3 coding sequence is TGTGCCAGCAGTTTATTCCCTGCGAATGAGCAGTTCTTC. Its protein is CASSLFPANEQFF.